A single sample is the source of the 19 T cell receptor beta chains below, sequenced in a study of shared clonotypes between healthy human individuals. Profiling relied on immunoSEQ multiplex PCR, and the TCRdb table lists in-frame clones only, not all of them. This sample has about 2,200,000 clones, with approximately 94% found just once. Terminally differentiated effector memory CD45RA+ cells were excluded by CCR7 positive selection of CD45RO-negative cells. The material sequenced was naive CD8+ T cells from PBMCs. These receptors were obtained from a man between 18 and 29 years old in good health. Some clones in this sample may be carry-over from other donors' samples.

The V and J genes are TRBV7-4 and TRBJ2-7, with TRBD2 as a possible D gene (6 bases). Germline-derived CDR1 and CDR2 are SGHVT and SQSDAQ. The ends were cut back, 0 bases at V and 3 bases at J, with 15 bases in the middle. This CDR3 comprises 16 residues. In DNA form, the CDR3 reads TGTGCCAGCAGCTTAGCGGCCGGAAGGGAGGACTACGAGCAGTACTTC. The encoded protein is CASSLAAGREDYEQYF.

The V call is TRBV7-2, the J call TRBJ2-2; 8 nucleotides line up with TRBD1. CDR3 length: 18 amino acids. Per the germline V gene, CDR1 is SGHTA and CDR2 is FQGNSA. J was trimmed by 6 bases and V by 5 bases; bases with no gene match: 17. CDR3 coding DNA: TGTGCCAGCAGCCCAGACGCGTGGACAGGGAAATTCGCCGGGGAGCTGTTTTTT. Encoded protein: CASSPDAWTGKFAGELFF.

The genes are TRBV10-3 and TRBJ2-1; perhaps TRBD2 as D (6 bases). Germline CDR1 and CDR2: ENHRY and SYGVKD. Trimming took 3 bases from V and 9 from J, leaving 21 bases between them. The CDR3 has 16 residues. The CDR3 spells CAISEPTSSIGSEQFF. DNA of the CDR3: TGTGCCATCAGTGAACCGACTAGTAGTATCGGGAGTGAGCAGTTCTTC.

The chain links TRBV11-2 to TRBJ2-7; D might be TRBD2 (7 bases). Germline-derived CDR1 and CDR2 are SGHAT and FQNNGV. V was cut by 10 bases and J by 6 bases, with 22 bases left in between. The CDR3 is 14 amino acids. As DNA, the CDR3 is TGTGCCAACGAAGAGGGGGGGACTCCCGGCGAGCAGTACTTC. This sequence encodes CANEEGGTPGEQYF.

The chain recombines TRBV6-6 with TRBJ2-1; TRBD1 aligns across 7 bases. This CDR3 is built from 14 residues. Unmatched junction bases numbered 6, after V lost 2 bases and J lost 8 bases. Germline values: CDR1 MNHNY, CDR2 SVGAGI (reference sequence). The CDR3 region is CASSYPHRGHEQFF. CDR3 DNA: TGTGCCAGCAGTTACCCCCACAGGGGCCATGAGCAGTTCTTC.

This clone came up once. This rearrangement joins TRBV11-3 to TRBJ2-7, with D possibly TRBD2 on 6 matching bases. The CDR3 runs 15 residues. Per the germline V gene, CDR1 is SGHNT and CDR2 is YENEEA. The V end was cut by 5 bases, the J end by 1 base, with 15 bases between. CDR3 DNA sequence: TGTGCCAGCAGCGATAGCGGACCGGGGTCCTACGAGCAGTACTTC. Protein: CASSDSGPGSYEQYF.

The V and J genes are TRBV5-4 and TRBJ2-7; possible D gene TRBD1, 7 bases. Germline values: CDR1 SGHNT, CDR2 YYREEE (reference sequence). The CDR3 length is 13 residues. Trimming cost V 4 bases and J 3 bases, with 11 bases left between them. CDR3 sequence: CASSPGGLYEQYF. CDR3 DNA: TGTGCCAGCAGCCCAGGGGGACTCTACGAGCAGTACTTC.

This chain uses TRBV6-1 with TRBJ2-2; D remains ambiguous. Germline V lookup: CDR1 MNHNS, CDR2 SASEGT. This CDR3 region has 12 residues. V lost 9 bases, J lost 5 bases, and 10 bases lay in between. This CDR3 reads CASLVGTGELFF. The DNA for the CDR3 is TGTGCCAGTTTGGTCGGGACCGGGGAGCTGTTTTTT.

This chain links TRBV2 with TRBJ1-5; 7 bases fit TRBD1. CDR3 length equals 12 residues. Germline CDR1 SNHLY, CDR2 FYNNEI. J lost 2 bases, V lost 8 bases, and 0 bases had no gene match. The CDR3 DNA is TGTGCCAGCGGACAGGGCAATCAGCCCCAGCATTTT. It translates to CASGQGNQPQHF.

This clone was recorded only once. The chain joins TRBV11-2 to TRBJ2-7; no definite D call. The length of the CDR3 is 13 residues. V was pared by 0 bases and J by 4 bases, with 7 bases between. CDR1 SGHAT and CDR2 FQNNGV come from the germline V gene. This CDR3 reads CASSLEFPYEQYF. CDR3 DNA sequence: TGTGCCAGCAGCTTAGAATTCCCTTACGAGCAGTACTTC.

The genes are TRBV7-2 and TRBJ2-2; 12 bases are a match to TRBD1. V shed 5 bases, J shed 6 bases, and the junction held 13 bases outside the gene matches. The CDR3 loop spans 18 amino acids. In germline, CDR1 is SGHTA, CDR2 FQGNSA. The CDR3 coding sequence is TGTGCCAGCAGCCCTCAAATCCGGGACAGGGGGCCCTCCGGGGAGCTGTTTTTT. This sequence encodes CASSPQIRDRGPSGELFF.

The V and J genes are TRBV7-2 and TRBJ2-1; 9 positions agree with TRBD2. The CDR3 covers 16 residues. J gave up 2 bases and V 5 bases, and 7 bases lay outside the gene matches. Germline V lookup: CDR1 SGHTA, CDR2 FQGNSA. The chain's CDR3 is CASSPFRTSAYNEQFF. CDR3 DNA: TGTGCCAGCAGCCCGTTCCGGACTAGCGCCTACAATGAGCAGTTCTTC.

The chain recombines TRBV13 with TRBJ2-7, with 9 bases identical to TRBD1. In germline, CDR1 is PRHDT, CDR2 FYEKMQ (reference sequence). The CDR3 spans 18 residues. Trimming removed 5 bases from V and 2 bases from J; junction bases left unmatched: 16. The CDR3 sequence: CASSAYKGQGRSTYEQYF. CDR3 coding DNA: TGTGCCAGCAGCGCCTACAAGGGACAGGGTAGATCTACCTACGAGCAGTACTTC. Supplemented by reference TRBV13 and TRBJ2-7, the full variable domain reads AAGVIQSPRHLIKEKRETATLKCYPIPRHDTVYWYQQGPGQDPQFLISFYEKMQSDKGSIPDRFSAQQFSDYHSELNMSSLELGDSALYFCASSAYKGQGRSTYEQYFGPGTRLTVT.

Here the CDR3 reads CASSYSRDRGETQYF. CDR3 bases: TGTGCCAGCAGTTACTCGAGAGACAGGGGAGAGACCCAGTACTTC. The V call is TRBV6-5, the J call TRBJ2-5; 8 positions match TRBD1. CDR3 size: 15 residues. Germline values: CDR1 MNHEY, CDR2 SVGAGI. V shed 0 bases and J 4 bases; nucleotides not matched to a gene: 4.

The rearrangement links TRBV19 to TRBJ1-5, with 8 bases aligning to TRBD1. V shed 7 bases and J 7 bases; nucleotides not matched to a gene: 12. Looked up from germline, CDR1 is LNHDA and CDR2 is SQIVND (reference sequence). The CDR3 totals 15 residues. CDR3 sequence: CASKDRGEERQPQHF. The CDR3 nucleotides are TGTGCCAGTAAAGACAGGGGAGAGGAAAGACAGCCCCAGCATTTT.

This CDR3 reads CASSIPRGYEQYF. CDR3 nucleotides: TGTGCCAGTAGTATACCCCGGGGCTACGAGCAGTACTTC. This sequence joins TRBV19 and TRBJ2-7, with a possible D match to TRBD2 (5 bases). V shed 2 bases and J shed 3 bases, with 8 bases lying between them. The CDR3 is 13 amino acids. Germline V gives CDR1 LNHDA, CDR2 SQIVND (reference sequence).

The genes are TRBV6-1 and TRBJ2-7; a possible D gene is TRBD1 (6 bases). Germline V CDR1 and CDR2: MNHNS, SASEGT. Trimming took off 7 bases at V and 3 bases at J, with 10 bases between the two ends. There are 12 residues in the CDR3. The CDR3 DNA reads TGTGCCAGCATTGGGGGCCTCTACGAGCAGTACTTC. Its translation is CASIGGLYEQYF.

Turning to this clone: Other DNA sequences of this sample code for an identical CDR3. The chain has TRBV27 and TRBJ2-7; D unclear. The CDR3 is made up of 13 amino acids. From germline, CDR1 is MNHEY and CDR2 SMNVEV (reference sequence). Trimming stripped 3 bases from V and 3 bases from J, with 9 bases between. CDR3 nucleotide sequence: TGTGCCAGCAGTTTTGGCCAGAACTACGAGCAGTACTTC. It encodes CASSFGQNYEQYF.

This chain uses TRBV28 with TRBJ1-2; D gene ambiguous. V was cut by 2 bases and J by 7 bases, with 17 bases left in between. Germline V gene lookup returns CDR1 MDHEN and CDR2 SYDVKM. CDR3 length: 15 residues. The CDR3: CASSLDGVGIGGYTF. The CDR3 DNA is TGTGCCAGCAGTTTAGATGGGGTTGGGATTGGTGGCTACACCTTC.